This T cell receptor (beta chain) was sequenced for a study of blood T cell repertoires in COVID-19. About the study: Samples representing acute and convalescent COVID-19 were sourced from the United States, Italy and Spain. The analysed material was cDNA or gDNA that came from T cells, B-cell-depleted T cells, or PBMCs.

Authors' analysis steps: By means of reference gene primer amplification, nucleated cell counts were estimated. TCRdb keeps only in-frame clones here, not all; method: immunoSEQ multiplex PCR. V and J calls plus clone size are reproduced from that table; the DNA served to infer D and trimming. This table has over 100,000 clones, approximately 91% appearing once. Looked up from germline, CDR1 is GTSNPN and CDR2 is SVGIG (reference sequence). This CDR3 is 13 amino acids long. J lost 6 bases, V lost 1 base, and 5 bases had no gene match. The sequence derives from a man between 18 and 35 years old with acute or convalescent COVID-19. This chain joins TRBV30 and TRBJ1-2; TRBD1 aligns across 7 bases. The specimen was peripheral blood. The DNA for the CDR3 is TGTGCCTGGAGTGCCGGCAGGGGGGATGGCTACACCTTC. It encodes CAWSAGRGDGYTF.